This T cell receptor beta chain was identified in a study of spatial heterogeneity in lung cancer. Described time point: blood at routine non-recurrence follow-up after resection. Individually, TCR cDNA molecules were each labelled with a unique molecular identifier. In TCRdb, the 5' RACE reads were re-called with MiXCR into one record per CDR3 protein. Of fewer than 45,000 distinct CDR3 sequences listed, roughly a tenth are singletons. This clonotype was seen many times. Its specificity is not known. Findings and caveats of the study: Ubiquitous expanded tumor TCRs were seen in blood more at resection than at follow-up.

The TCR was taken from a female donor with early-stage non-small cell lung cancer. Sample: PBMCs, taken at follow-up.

CDR3 protein: CASSQRVRGTGELFF. In nucleotides, the CDR3 is TGTGCCAGCAGTCAACGGGTGAGGGGGACCGGGGAGCTGTTTTTT. The gene calls are TRBV6-6 and TRBJ2-2, with a tentative D call TRBD1 (6 bases). V lost 5 bases and J lost 5, with 15 bases in between. The CDR3 totals 15 residues. The V gene's germline CDR1 is MNHNY and CDR2 SVGAGI (reference sequence).